This passage covers 10 T cell receptor beta chains from one sample sequenced in a study of control samples from healthy donors and cancer patients. Some clones are missing from TCRdb's copy, which holds only in-frame ones; the method was immunoSEQ multiplex PCR. The sample lists about 140,000 clones; around 90% were seen once. Material for sequencing was blood. These receptors were collected from a man aged 18 to 35 in good health.

As DNA, the CDR3 is TGTGCCAGCAGCCTGAGGAAGTACAGGGATGACAATGAGCAGTTCTTC. Residues: CASSLRKYRDDNEQFF. This chain links TRBV7-2 with TRBJ2-1; tentative D call: TRBD1 (6 bases). Deletions cut 5 bases from V and 5 bases from J, with 19 bases between. The germline gives CDR1 SGHTA, CDR2 FQGNSA. There are 16 residues in the CDR3.

The gene calls are TRBV30 and TRBJ1-5, with TRBD1 identical over 11 bases. The CDR3 totals 13 residues. With V trimmed by 3 bases and J by 7 bases, 2 bases remained unmatched. CDR1 and CDR2 (germline): GTSNPN, SVGIG (reference sequence). CDR3 in amino acids: CAWSGDRGQPQHF. The CDR3 nucleotides read TGTGCCTGGAGCGGGGACAGGGGGCAGCCCCAGCATTTT.

This chain joins TRBV6-5 and TRBJ2-7; D is uncertain. The germline V gene encodes CDR1 MNHEY and CDR2 SVGAGI. Trimming stripped 4 bases from V and 4 bases from J, with 5 bases between. This CDR3 has 11 amino acids. As DNA, the CDR3 is TGTGCCAGCAGTTCCCTTTACGAGCAGTACTTC. This sequence encodes CASSSLYEQYF.

The genes are TRBV5-1 and TRBJ2-7; TRBD1 aligns across 8 bases. In germline, CDR1 is SGHRS, CDR2 YFSETQ. V was clipped by 4 bases and J by 7 bases; unmatched bases: 13. The CDR3 is 15 amino acids. The CDR3 DNA is TGCGCCAGCAGCCCTGGGCGGACAGGGTCGGGGGAGCAGTACTTC. Translating gives CASSPGRTGSGEQYF.

The J gene is TRBJ1-1, the V gene TRBV5-1; 8 positions agree with TRBD1. V trimming: 4 bases; J trimming: 3 bases; junction bases outside the gene matches: 8. Germline lookup yields CDR1 SGHRS and CDR2 YFSETQ. This CDR3 comprises 15 residues. This CDR3 is CASSPTQGDHTEAFF. The CDR3 DNA reads TGCGCCAGCAGCCCAACACAGGGGGATCACACTGAAGCTTTCTTT.

The rearrangement joins TRBV6-5 to TRBJ2-2; 9 bases line up with TRBD1. CDR3 length equals 15 residues. Germline V CDR1 and CDR2: MNHEY, SVGAGI. With V trimmed by 6 bases and J by 1 base, 3 bases remained unmatched. Here the CDR3 DNA reads TGTGCCAGCAGCTCGGACAGGGGGAACACCGGGGAGCTGTTTTTT. Protein sequence: CASSSDRGNTGELFF.

V gene TRBV30 combines with J gene TRBJ2-3; 8 bases are shared with TRBD2. The V gene end was trimmed by 0 bases and the J gene end by 4 bases; junction bases not matched to a gene: 9. The CDR3 is made up of 16 amino acids. CDR1 is GTSNPN and CDR2 is SVGIG in the germline V gene (reference sequence). The CDR3 reads CAWSVRGLVISDTQYF. CDR3 sequence (DNA): TGTGCCTGGAGTGTAAGGGGACTAGTTATTTCAGATACGCAGTATTTT.

The chain recombines TRBV24-1 with TRBJ2-3; 11 bases align to TRBD2. The CDR3 has 16 amino acids. After removal of 4 bases from V and 4 bases from J, the junction contained 6 bases not matched to a gene. Germline values: CDR1 KGHDR, CDR2 SFDVKD. CDR3 coding DNA: TGTGCCACCAGTGACGCACTAGCGGGGGTGTCAGATACGCAGTATTTT. Residues: CATSDALAGVSDTQYF.

This chain uses TRBV5-6 with TRBJ1-6; possibly TRBD1 for D (5 bases). The germline gives CDR1 SGHDT, CDR2 YYEEEE. This CDR3 has 16 residues. V was clipped by 4 bases and J by 3 bases, with 14 bases between them. This chain's CDR3 is CASSDSGTDYNSPLHF. For the CDR3, the DNA is TGTGCCAGCAGCGACTCCGGGACGGACTATAATTCACCCCTCCACTTT.

This clone has more than one count but fewer than ten. The germline gene is not matched at one end of the junction; a read error may be the cause. The rearrangement joins TRBV4-2 to TRBJ1-2; D is undetermined. The CDR3 has 14 amino acids. Germline CDR1 reads LGHNA; CDR2 reads YNFKEQ. The CDR3 here is CASGQLTPNYGYTF. CDR3 nucleotides: TGTGCCAGCGGCCAACTGACACCGAACTATGGCTACACCTTC.